Below, one TCR beta chain is given with its context. Data came from immunoSEQ multiplex PCR; TCRdb stores just in-frame clones and leaves some out. The sample has more than 95,000 clones, less than 90% seen once. The CDR3 contains 12 residues. CDR1 and CDR2 (germline): MNHNY, SVGAGI (reference sequence). V shed 6 bases and J shed 5 bases, with 11 bases lying between them. This entry is derived from a study of blood T cell repertoires in COVID-19. The V gene is TRBV6-6, the J gene TRBJ2-7; no definite D call. The sequenced material came from peripheral blood. The TCR originated in a human donor in a cohort sampled during active COVID-19. CDR3 coding DNA: TGTGCCAGCAGCGCAACCGGTCACGAGCAGTACTTC. Protein sequence: CASSATGHEQYF.